This T cell receptor beta chain appears in the sequencing data of a study of T cell clonotyping in hematopoietic cell transplantation. Trimming stripped 4 bases from V and 2 bases from J, with 8 bases between. The CDR3 contains 12 residues. Germline loops: CDR1 SQVTM, CDR2 ANQGSEA. Sequenced by immunoSEQ multiplex PCR; TCRdb stores in-frame clones only, minus some. The sample consists of 25,000 to 35,000 clones, around 70% of them appearing once. Time point indicated: recipient sample about 28 days before transplant, after cytoreduction. The chain employs TRBV29-1 and TRBJ2-5; no definite D call. The TCR sequence derives from a middle-aged man with myelodysplastic syndrome. Some clones in this sample may be carry-over from other donors' samples. Sequencing used peripheral blood mononuclear cells, obtained before stem cell transplant. Written as DNA, the CDR3 is TGCAGCGTTGGGGCACCTCAAGAGACCCAGTACTTC. This encodes CSVGAPQETQYF.